A selection of T cell receptor beta chains follows, all from one sample in a study of response to subunit inactivated influenza vaccine. Each CDR3 protein gets one entry after TCRdb re-called the RT-PCR reads with MiXCR. Here the sample spans hundreds of thousands of distinct CDR3 sequences, 6.5% to 8% being singletons. Sample: PBMCs from blood, taken about 24 months after vaccination. The receptors derive from a man aged 50 to 75 who received an inactivated influenza vaccine. Both conserved end residues are part of each CDR3. The D gene is left open where the match is weak. A clone size is listed for some rows: how often the clone was seen (once, few, many), or a class if it is expanded.

J,size,V,D,DNA,CDR3
TRBJ1-6,.,TRBV10-3,.,TGTGCCATCAGTGAAACAACAGGGAATTCACCCCTCCACTTT,CAISETTGNSPLHF
TRBJ2-5,.,TRBV10-2,.,TGCGCCACCTCCGAAGGCCCTAAAGAGACCCAGTACTTC,CATSEGPKETQYF
TRBJ2-1,.,TRBV6-1,.,TGTGCCAGCGGGCGTGACCTCTCCTACAATGAGCAGTTCTTC,CASGRDLSYNEQFF
TRBJ2-5,.,TRBV12-3/TRBV12-4,.,TGTGCCAGCAGGGGACGGTTTAAAGAGACCCAGTACTTC,CASRGRFKETQYF
TRBJ2-3,few,TRBV7-6,TRBD2,TGTGCCAGCAGCTCGAGACTAGCGGGAACTACAGATACGCAGTATTTT,CASSSRLAGTTDTQYF
TRBJ2-7,many,TRBV25-1,.,TGTGCCAGCAGTGAAACGGGTACACACGAGCAGTACTTC,CASSETGTHEQYF
TRBJ2-5,.,TRBV20-1,.,TGCAGTGTCGAAGGAGGTTCCCAAGAGACCCAGTACTTC,CSVEGGSQETQYF
TRBJ2-3,few,TRBV14,.,TGTGCCAGCAGCCCTATACTAAGTGGCAGAACAGATACGCAGTATTTT,CASSPILSGRTDTQYF
TRBJ2-3,few,TRBV7-2,TRBD2,TGTGCCATAAAGCGGGGGCGCACAGATACGCAGTATTTT,CAIKRGRTDTQYF
TRBJ2-5,.,TRBV12-3/TRBV12-4,TRBD1,TGTGCCAGCAGCCAATCCGGGGACAGGGGGGAGACCCAGTACTTC,CASSQSGDRGETQYF
TRBJ2-2,many,TRBV9,.,TGTGCCAGCAGCGCGGACGGGACTCTCAACGTCGGGGAGCTGTTTTTT,CASSADGTLNVGELFF
TRBJ1-2,many,TRBV27,.,TGTGCCAGCAGTCCCCAGGGGAATCCCCTCTATGGCTACACCTTC,CASSPQGNPLYGYTF
TRBJ2-2,few,TRBV6-1,.,TGTGCCAGCAGAAGGGTCTCGAACACCGGGGAGCTGTTTTTT,CASRRVSNTGELFF
TRBJ1-1,many,TRBV11-2,TRBD1,TGTGCCAGCAGCTTAGGTGGGGACAGAAGGATGAACACTGAAGCTTTCTTT,CASSLGGDRRMNTEAFF
TRBJ2-5,few,TRBV12-3/TRBV12-4,.,TGTGCCAGCGCCACGAGACCGGTGGAAGAGACCCAGTACTTC,CASATRPVEETQYF
TRBJ1-6,.,TRBV4-1,.,TGCGCCAGCAGCCAAGTTAATTCACCCCTCCACTTT,CASSQVNSPLHF
TRBJ2-5,.,TRBV4-1,.,TGCGCCAGCAGCCCAACACAGGGAGAGACCCAGTACTTC,CASSPTQGETQYF
TRBJ2-2,many,TRBV5-5,.,TGTGCCAGCAGGACCGGGAGCACCGGGGAGCTGTTTTTT,CASRTGSTGELFF
TRBJ2-2,many,TRBV7-9,TRBD2,TGTGCCAGCAGCTTAGTCGGACTAGCGGACACCGGGGAGCTGTTTTTT,CASSLVGLADTGELFF
TRBJ2-7,few,TRBV7-9,TRBD2,TGTGCCAGCAGCCGGACTAGCGGGGGTTTGGAGCAGTACTTC,CASSRTSGGLEQYF
TRBJ2-7,.,TRBV3-1,.,TGTGCCAGCAGCCAATCGGCTGCATCCTACGAGCAGTACTTC,CASSQSAASYEQYF
TRBJ2-5,many,TRBV2,TRBD2,TGTGCCAGCAGTGAGCTAGCGGGAGCCGGGACGGAGACCCAGTACTTC,CASSELAGAGTETQYF
TRBJ1-6,.,TRBV5-1,TRBD1,TGCGCCAGCAGCTTGGGGGTCCGTACACAGGGGAATTCACCCCTCCACTTT,CASSLGVRTQGNSPLHF
TRBJ2-1,few,TRBV28,.,TGTGCCAGCAGTGGCTTTGGTCCCGGGCGGTCTTCCTACAATGAGCAGTTCTTC,CASSGFGPGRSSYNEQFF
TRBJ2-5,few,TRBV5-5,.,TGTGCCAGCAGCTGGGGCGAGCGGCAAGAGACCCAGTACTTC,CASSWGERQETQYF
TRBJ2-3,.,TRBV11-2,.,TGTGCCAGCAGCATTGACGGGACTTATACTACAGATACGCAGTATTTT,CASSIDGTYTTDTQYF
TRBJ1-5,many,TRBV7-8,.,TGTGCCAGCAGCTTTGGACCCCGCAATCAGCCCCAGCATTTT,CASSFGPRNQPQHF
TRBJ2-3,many,TRBV18,TRBD2,TGTGCCAGCAGCCCGGGGACTAGCTCCACAGATACGCAGTATTTT,CASSPGTSSTDTQYF
TRBJ2-6,few,TRBV9,.,TGTGCCAGCAGCGTAGCAGGGCACGGGGCCAACGTCCTGACTTTC,CASSVAGHGANVLTF
TRBJ2-3,many,TRBV10-3,.,TGTGCCATCAGTGAGGGGGGAGAGAGTAGCACAGATACGCAGTATTTT,CAISEGGESSTDTQYF
TRBJ1-1,many,TRBV7-2,.,TGTGCCAGCAGCCCCCAGGGCGCGATCCCTGAAGCTTTCTTT,CASSPQGAIPEAFF
TRBJ2-3,few,TRBV5-1,.,TGCGCCAGCAGCCGAGCCGGGCAAAGCACAGATACGCAGTATTTT,CASSRAGQSTDTQYF
TRBJ2-7,many,TRBV5-1,.,TGCGCCAGCAGCTTGCTACAGGCGTACGAGCAGTACTTC,CASSLLQAYEQYF
TRBJ1-5,few,TRBV19,TRBD1,TGTGCCAGTAGATCCGGGACAGGGGAAGGGCAGCCCCAGCATTTT,CASRSGTGEGQPQHF
TRBJ2-3,few,TRBV5-1,.,TGCGCCAGCAGCTTGGCTCTGGTCGCAGATACGCAGTATTTT,CASSLALVADTQYF
TRBJ2-3,.,TRBV28,TRBD2,TGTGCCAGCAGTCTACCCCCGACGGGGACTAGCGGGTCCGTGGCAGATACGCAGTATTTT,CASSLPPTGTSGSVADTQYF
TRBJ2-1,few,TRBV20-1,TRBD2,TGCAGTGGGAACCGGGACTACGTTTACAATGAGCAGTTCTTC,CSGNRDYVYNEQFF